The next 3 T cell receptor beta chains were all read from a single sample in a study of blood T cell repertoires in COVID-19. Some clones are missing from TCRdb's copy, which holds only in-frame ones; the method was immunoSEQ multiplex PCR. This table holds fewer than 350,000 clones, approximately 91% found once. Sequenced input: PBMCs or T cells enriched from blood (not recorded which). Receptors were obtained from a man aged 55-75 years who had recovered from COVID-19.

The CDR3 is CASSQLVGGTQYF. CDR3 DNA sequence: TGTGCCAGCAGCCAGTTGGTCGGCGGGACCCAGTACTTC. The V gene is TRBV3-1 (or the pseudogene TRBV3-2), the J gene TRBJ2-5; D is ambiguous. Germline lookup yields CDR1 LGHDT and CDR2 YNNKEL (reference sequence). The CDR3 consists of 13 residues. Trimming pared 3 bases from V and 7 bases from J, leaving 12 bases between.

A remark on this clone: Mismatch with germline at one junction end may stem from a read error. CDR3 loop: CASRHGTSGTLLF. CDR3 DNA sequence: TGTGCCAGCAGACATGGGACTAGCGGGACCCTCCTCTTC. The genes are TRBV28 and TRBJ2-1; TRBD2 matches 13 bases. The CDR3 totals 13 residues. Germline V gene lookup returns CDR1 MDHEN and CDR2 SYDVKM.

This chain joins TRBV5-4 and TRBJ2-2, with 7 bases lining up with TRBD2. After removal of 0 bases from V and 2 bases from J, the junction contained 10 bases not matched to a gene. The germline V gene encodes CDR1 SGHNT and CDR2 YYREEE (reference sequence). CDR3 length equals 18 residues. CDR3 region: CASSLVAGANGNTGELFF. The CDR3 DNA reads TGTGCCAGCAGCTTGGTCGCGGGAGCAAATGGTAACACCGGGGAGCTGTTTTTT.